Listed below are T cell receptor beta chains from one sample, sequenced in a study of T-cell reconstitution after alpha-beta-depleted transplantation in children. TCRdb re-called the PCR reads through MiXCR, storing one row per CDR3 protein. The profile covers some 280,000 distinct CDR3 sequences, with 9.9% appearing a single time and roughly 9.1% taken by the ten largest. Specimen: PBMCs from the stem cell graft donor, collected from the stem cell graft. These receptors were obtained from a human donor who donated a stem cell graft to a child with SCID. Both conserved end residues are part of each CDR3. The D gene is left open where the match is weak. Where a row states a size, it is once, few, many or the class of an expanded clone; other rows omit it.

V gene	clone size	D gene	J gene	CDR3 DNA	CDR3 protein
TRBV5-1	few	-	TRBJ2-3	TGCGCCAGCAGCTTGGTGGGCCTAACAGGAGATACGCAGTATTTT	CASSLVGLTGDTQYF
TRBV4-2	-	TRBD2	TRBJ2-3	TGTGCCAGCAGCCAAGAAGAGCGGGGAGTCACAGATACGCAGTATTTT	CASSQEERGVTDTQYF
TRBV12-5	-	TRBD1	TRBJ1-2	TGTGCTAGTGGTTTGTCAACAGGGGGCTATGGCTACATCTTC	CASGLSTGGYGYIF
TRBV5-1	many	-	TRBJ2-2	TGCGCCAGCAGCTTGGAACTAGCCCCCGGGGAGCTGTTTTTT	CASSLELAPGELFF
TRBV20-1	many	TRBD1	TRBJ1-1	TGCAGTGCTCCGGACAGGGGCACTGAAGCTTTCTTT	CSAPDRGTEAFF
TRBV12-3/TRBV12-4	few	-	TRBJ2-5	TGTGCCAGCAGAACATTAGAGAAAGAGACCCAGTACTTC	CASRTLEKETQYF
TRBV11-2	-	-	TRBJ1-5	TGTGCCAGCAGCTTAGCAGCTTATCAGCCCCAGCATTTT	CASSLAAYQPQHF
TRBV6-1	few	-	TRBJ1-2	TGTGCCAGCAGTACGGGGGGCATGGGAAGCTATGGCTACACCTTC	CASSTGGMGSYGYTF
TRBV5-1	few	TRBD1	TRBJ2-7	TGCGCCAGCAGCTACCGGACAGGGGGCGACGAGCAGTACTTC	CASSYRTGGDEQYF
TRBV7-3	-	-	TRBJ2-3	TGTGCCAGCAGCCCGGGAAGTACGCAGTATTTT	CASSPGSTQYF
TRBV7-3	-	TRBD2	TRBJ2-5	TGTGCCAGCAGCTTAGGAGCGGGGGATGGGGAGACCCAGTACTTC	CASSLGAGDGETQYF
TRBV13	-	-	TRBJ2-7	TGTGCCAGCAGCTTAGAAGTGGGCTCCTACGAGCAGTACTTC	CASSLEVGSYEQYF
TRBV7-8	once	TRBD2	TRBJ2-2	TGTGCCAGCAGCTACCGACTAGCGGGACTCACCGGGGAGCTGTTTTTT	CASSYRLAGLTGELFF
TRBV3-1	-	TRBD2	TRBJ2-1	TGTGCCAGCAGCCAGCAACTAGCGGAAATGAACAATGAGCAGTTCTTC	CASSQQLAEMNNEQFF
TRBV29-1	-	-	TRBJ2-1	TGCAGCGTTCACTTCTCTGCAAGTTTCAGCCAAAAGAAGCAGTTCTTC	CSVHFSASFSQKKQFF
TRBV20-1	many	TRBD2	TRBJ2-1	TGCAGTGCAGGGACTAGCGGTTCCTACAATGAGCAGTTCTTC	CSAGTSGSYNEQFF
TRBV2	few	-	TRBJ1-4	TGTGCCAGACAGATTAATGAAAAACTGTTTTTT	CARQINEKLFF
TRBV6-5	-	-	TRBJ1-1	TGTGCCAGCAGTTATAGGTTCTTGGGGGTCATGAACACTGAAGCTTTCTTT	CASSYRFLGVMNTEAFF
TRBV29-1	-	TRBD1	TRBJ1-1	TGCAGCGTGAGACAGGGACCGAACACTGAAGCTTTCTTT	CSVRQGPNTEAFF
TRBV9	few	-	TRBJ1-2	TGTGCCACCAACGATGGGACTAACGGCTACACCTTC	CATNDGTNGYTF
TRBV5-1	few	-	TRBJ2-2	TGCGCCAGCAGCTTGGGTACGCCTGGGGAGCTGTTTTTT	CASSLGTPGELFF
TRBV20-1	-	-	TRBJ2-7	TGCAGTGCTAGATTCCCAAATCAGTACTTC	CSARFPNQYF
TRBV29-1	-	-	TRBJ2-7	TGCAGCGTTGAAGATAAGAAGGGGATGGTCTACGAGCAGTACTTC	CSVEDKKGMVYEQYF
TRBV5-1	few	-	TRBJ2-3	TGCGCCAGCAGCTCCGGAGAGGGGACTAGCACAGATACGCAGTATTTT	CASSSGEGTSTDTQYF
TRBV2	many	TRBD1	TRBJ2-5	TGTGCCAGCAGTATGATCGGGACAGGGGGTCCTCGAGAGACCCAGTACTTC	CASSMIGTGGPRETQYF
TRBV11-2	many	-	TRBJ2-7	TGTGCCAGCAGTCCGGGATTCTCCTACGAGCAGTACTTC	CASSPGFSYEQYF
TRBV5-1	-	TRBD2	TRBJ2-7	TGCGCCAGCAGCCCGAATCCGAACAGCGGGGGGTTCTCCTACGAGCAGTACTTC	CASSPNPNSGGFSYEQYF
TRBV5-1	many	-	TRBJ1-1	TGCGCCAGCAGCTTGGCCGGGGGGAACACTGAAGCTTTCTTT	CASSLAGGNTEAFF
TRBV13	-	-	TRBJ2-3	TGTGCCAGCAGCTCAGAACAGGAAATCACAGATACGCAGTATTTT	CASSSEQEITDTQYF
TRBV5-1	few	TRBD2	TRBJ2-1	TGCGCCAGCAGCTCCAGGGAGGGCCACTCCTACAATGAGCAGTTCTTC	CASSSREGHSYNEQFF
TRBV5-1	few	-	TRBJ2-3	TGCGCCAGCGGGTTAGCGGTTAGCACAGATACGCAGTATTTT	CASGLAVSTDTQYF
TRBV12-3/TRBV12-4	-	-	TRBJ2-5	TGTGCCTTCAGTTTATCGGCAATCGTCGGCCACCGGTTGTCCGAGACCCAGTACTTC	CAFSLSAIVGHRLSETQYF
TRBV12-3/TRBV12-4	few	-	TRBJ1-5	TGTGCCAGCAGTTTAGCGGTTTTTGGGGGAGGTCAGCCCCAGCATTTT	CASSLAVFGGGQPQHF
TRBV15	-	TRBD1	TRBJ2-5	TGTGCCACCAGCATTGGCCAGGACAGGCAAGAGACCCAGTACTTC	CATSIGQDRQETQYF